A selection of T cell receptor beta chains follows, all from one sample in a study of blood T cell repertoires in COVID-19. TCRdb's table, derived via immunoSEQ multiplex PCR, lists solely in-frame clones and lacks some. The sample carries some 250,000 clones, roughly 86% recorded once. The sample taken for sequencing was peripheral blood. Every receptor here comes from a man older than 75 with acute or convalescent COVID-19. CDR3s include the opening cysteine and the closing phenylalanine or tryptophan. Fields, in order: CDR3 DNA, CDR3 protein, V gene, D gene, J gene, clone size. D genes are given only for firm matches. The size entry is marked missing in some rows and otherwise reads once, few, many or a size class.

TGTGCCAGCAGCTTAGCTTCCAGGGGGCGGCTGTTTTTT CASSLASRGRLFF TRBV7-2 TRBD1 TRBJ2-2 -
TGTGCCAGTAGCCCCGGCCCGGGACAGGGGGGCAATGAGCAGTTCTTC CASSPGPGQGGNEQFF TRBV19 TRBD1 TRBJ2-1 -
TGTGCCGCACTGAGGGGGCTGAACACTGAAGCTTTCTTT CAALRGLNTEAFF TRBV6-5 TRBD1 TRBJ1-1 few
TGCGCCAGCAGCCCCGGGCTACTAGCGGGAGGGAGCACAGATACGCAGTATTTT CASSPGLLAGGSTDTQYF TRBV5-1 TRBD2 TRBJ2-3 -
TGTGCCAGCAGCGTAGCTGCAGGTAGGGAGACCCAGTACTTC CASSVAAGRETQYF TRBV9 - TRBJ2-5 -
TGTGCCAGCAGCATGACAGGGGCAAAGACCTATGGCTACACCTTC CASSMTGAKTYGYTF TRBV14 TRBD1 TRBJ1-2 -
TGTGCCAGCAGCTTTAGACAGGGGGGCGGCTACACCTTC CASSFRQGGGYTF TRBV7-3 TRBD1 TRBJ1-2 -
TGTGCCAGCAGCGAGGGAGGACAGGGCAATCAGCCCCAGCATTTT CASSEGGQGNQPQHF TRBV7-2 TRBD1 TRBJ1-5 -
TGTGCCAGCAGTCCTTGGAGAGGGGGTTATGGCTACACCTTC CASSPWRGGYGYTF TRBV5-4 - TRBJ1-2 many
TGCGCCAGCAGCCAGACAGGGGTCTATGGCTACACCTTC CASSQTGVYGYTF TRBV4-3 TRBD1 TRBJ1-2 -
TGTGCCACCAGCAGAGACACCTATAGCAATCAGCCCCAGCATTTT CATSRDTYSNQPQHF TRBV15 - TRBJ1-5 -
TGTGCCAGCAGTTTTCCAAATCAGCCCCAGCATTTT CASSFPNQPQHF TRBV6-5 - TRBJ1-5 few
TGTGCCAGCAGCGTAGGCCCAGGGATTGCTGAAGCTTTCTTT CASSVGPGIAEAFF TRBV9 - TRBJ1-1 -
TGTGCCAGCAGTTCAACCGGGACAGGGAACTATGGCTACACCTTC CASSSTGTGNYGYTF TRBV27 TRBD1 TRBJ1-2 -
TGTGCCAGCAGCTCCGGGTTATTCGATGAGCAGTTCTTC CASSSGLFDEQFF TRBV7-9 - TRBJ2-1 few
TGCGCCAGCAGTATCAGCGGGGGAGGCTCCTACAATGAGCAGTTCTTC CASSISGGGSYNEQFF TRBV5-1 TRBD2 TRBJ2-1 -
TGTGCCACCAGTGTGCCGGGGGGGCCGGATACGCAGTATTTT CATSVPGGPDTQYF TRBV24-1 TRBD2 TRBJ2-3 -
TGTGCCAGCAGCAAAGGGACAGAATCTTACAATGAGCAGTTCTTC CASSKGTESYNEQFF TRBV5-4 TRBD1 TRBJ2-1 once
TGTGCCAGTAGCAGGGGGGTTAATCCCGAGCAGTACTTC CASSRGVNPEQYF TRBV19 - TRBJ2-7 once
TGTGCCAGTAGTATAGGAGGCAGCAAAAGCACAGATACGCAGTATTTT CASSIGGSKSTDTQYF TRBV19 - TRBJ2-3 -
TGTGCCAGCAGCCAAGTCCGAGATACGCAGTATTTT CASSQVRDTQYF TRBV14 - TRBJ2-3 -
TGTGCCAGCAGTTATGGGTGGGAGGGGCAGCCCCAGCATTTT CASSYGWEGQPQHF TRBV6-6 - TRBJ1-5 -
TGCGCCAGCAGCTTGGGCCCACAGGACGGAAACTATGGCTACACCTTC CASSLGPQDGNYGYTF TRBV5-1 - TRBJ1-2 -
TGCGCCAGCAGCTTGGACACAGGGTTCAACTATGGCTACACCTTC CASSLDTGFNYGYTF TRBV5-1 - TRBJ1-2 -
TGTGCCAGCAGTTTTGGGGGGAGGGCCGCCTACGAGCAGTACTTC CASSFGGRAAYEQYF TRBV27 TRBD2 TRBJ2-7 -
TGTGCCAGCAGCCCCCGGGAGGCCTTAGAAAAACTGTTTTTT CASSPREALEKLFF TRBV7-8 - TRBJ1-4 -
TGCGCCAGCAGCTTGGGGCCTGCCTACAATGAGCAGTTCTTC CASSLGPAYNEQFF TRBV5-1 - TRBJ2-1 -
TGTGCCAGCAGTGGGGGACTTACGGTTCAGCCCCAGCATTTT CASSGGLTVQPQHF TRBV2 - TRBJ1-5 -
TGTGCCAGCAGTGAATCAGGGGTCCCCCCAGAGACCCAGTACTTC CASSESGVPPETQYF TRBV25-1 - TRBJ2-5 -
TGTGCCAGCAGTGGCCTGGGACAGGTTAATTCACCCCTCCACTTT CASSGLGQVNSPLHF TRBV25-1 TRBD1 TRBJ1-6 -
TGTGCCACCAGTGTTAGACCGGGGGAGCCGGGGGAGGAGACCCAGTACTTC CATSVRPGEPGEETQYF TRBV6-2/TRBV6-3 - TRBJ2-5 -
TGTGCCAGCAGAGTTTCAGGGGGCTTAGGCTCTGGGGCCAACGTCCTGACTTTC CASRVSGGLGSGANVLTF TRBV27 TRBD1 TRBJ2-6 -
TGTGCCAGTAAACTCGGGACAGATAATTCACCCCTCCACTTT CASKLGTDNSPLHF TRBV19 TRBD1 TRBJ1-6 few
TGTGCCAGCAAAAAGGACAGGGCGGGAAATGAAAAACTGTTTTTT CASKKDRAGNEKLFF TRBV18 TRBD1 TRBJ1-4 -
TGTGCCAGCAGCCAATGGGGTAGGAGTCAGCGGGGAACTGAAGCTTTCTTT CASSQWGRSQRGTEAFF TRBV3-1/TRBV3-2 - TRBJ1-1 -
TGTGCCACCAGCAGGCAGGATGGCGGGATGCTTGGCTACACCTTC CATSRQDGGMLGYTF TRBV15 - TRBJ1-2 -
TGTGCCAGCACGAGTACCAAAAACATTCAGTACTTC CASTSTKNIQYF TRBV12-3/TRBV12-4 - TRBJ2-4 once
TGTGCCAGCAGCCAAGAGGGGACAGGGTTTGGGAACACTGAAGCTTTCTTT CASSQEGTGFGNTEAFF TRBV4-2 TRBD1 TRBJ1-1 -
TGTGCCAGCAGTCAAACAGGGGGCATTACAGATACGCAGTATTTT CASSQTGGITDTQYF TRBV27 TRBD1 TRBJ2-3 -
TGTGCCATCAGTGCCCAGGATGGTCGCAGTGAGCAGTTCTTC CAISAQDGRSEQFF TRBV10-3 - TRBJ2-1 -
TGTGCCACCGAGGGGACAGGGTTGGTCCAGCCCCAGCATTTT CATEGTGLVQPQHF TRBV6-5 TRBD1 TRBJ1-5 -